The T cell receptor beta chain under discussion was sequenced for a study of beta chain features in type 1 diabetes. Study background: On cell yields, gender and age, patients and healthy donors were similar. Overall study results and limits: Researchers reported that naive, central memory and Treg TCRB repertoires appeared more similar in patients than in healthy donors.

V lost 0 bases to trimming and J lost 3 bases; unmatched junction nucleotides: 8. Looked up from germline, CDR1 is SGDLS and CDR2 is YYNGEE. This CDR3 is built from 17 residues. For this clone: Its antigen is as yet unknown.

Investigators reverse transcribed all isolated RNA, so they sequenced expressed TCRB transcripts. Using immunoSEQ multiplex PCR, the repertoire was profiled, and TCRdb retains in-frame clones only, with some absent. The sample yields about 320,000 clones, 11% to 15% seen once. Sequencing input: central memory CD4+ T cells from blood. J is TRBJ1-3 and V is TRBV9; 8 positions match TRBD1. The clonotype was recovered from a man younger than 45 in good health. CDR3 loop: CASSVAGAGGIGNTIYF. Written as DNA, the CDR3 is TGTGCCAGCAGCGTAGCTGGAGCAGGGGGCATTGGAAACACCATATATTTT.